These 22 T cell receptor beta chains were sequenced from one sample in a study of control samples from healthy donors and cancer patients. Only in-frame clones appear in the TCRdb table, and some are missing; sequencing was by immunoSEQ multiplex PCR. In the table there are about 150,000 clones, approximately 86% of which are singletons. The sample taken for sequencing was blood. Receptors were obtained from a man aged 18 to 30 in good health.

J is TRBJ2-3 and V is TRBV7-2; possibly TRBD2 for D (6 bases). V shed 4 bases and J shed 4 bases, with 15 bases lying between them. Germline V gene data show CDR1 as SGHTA and CDR2 as FQGNSA. There are 15 residues in the CDR3. The DNA for the CDR3 is TGTGCCAGCAGCTCCCGGGACTCTTCCGCAGATACGCAGTATTTT. This sequence encodes CASSSRDSSADTQYF.

This clone was seen a single time. The sample holds other DNA sequences that translate to the same CDR3. The chain uses TRBV4-3 and TRBJ2-6; D could derive from TRBD1 or TRBD2 (5 bases each). Germline lookup yields CDR1 LGHNA and CDR2 YSLEER. There are 18 residues in the CDR3. The V end lost 0 bases, the J end lost 4 bases, and 16 bases lay between the germline ends. In DNA form, the CDR3 reads TGCGCCAGCAGCCAAGATCCGCAGGGAGCGTCCGGGGCCAACGTCCTGACTTTC. Amino acids: CASSQDPQGASGANVLTF.

The gene calls are TRBV11-2 and TRBJ1-4; tentative D call: TRBD1 (5 bases). This CDR3 has 16 amino acids. V shed 5 bases and J shed 8 bases, with 21 bases lying between them. Germline V gives CDR1 SGHAT, CDR2 FQNNGV. This CDR3 reads CASSVGLRVDGEKLFF. CDR3 DNA: TGTGCCAGCAGCGTAGGGCTCAGGGTGGATGGCGAAAAACTGTTTTTT. Looking up the rest from reference TRBV11-2 and TRBJ1-4 gives the full variable domain: EAGVAQSPRYKIIEKRQSVAFWCNPISGHATLYWYQQILGQGPKLLIQFQNNGVVDDSQLPKDRFSAERLKGVDSTLKIQPAKLEDSAVYLCASSVGLRVDGEKLFFGSGTQLSVL.

Points on this clone: At the DNA level, this CDR3 is encoded by other sequences in the same sample as well. The chain couples TRBV6-1 to TRBJ1-6, with D tentatively TRBD1 (5 bases). The V and J ends lost 3 bases and 8 bases respectively, with 8 bases between them. There are 13 residues in the CDR3. Germline loops: CDR1 MNHNS, CDR2 SASEGT. CDR3 DNA: TGTGCCAGCAGTGATCGGGGGGATTCACCCCTCCACTTT. The encoded protein is CASSDRGDSPLHF.

This clone was detected only once. V is TRBV29-1 and J is TRBJ2-7, with D possibly matching TRBD1 (5 bases). Trimming stripped 1 base from V and 6 bases from J, with 13 bases between. Germline V lookup: CDR1 SQVTM, CDR2 ANQGSEA. The CDR3 has 13 residues. The CDR3 loop is CSVEGRAPGEQYF. CDR3 coding DNA: TGCAGCGTTGAAGGCAGGGCTCCAGGCGAGCAGTACTTC.

V gene TRBV7-2 combines with J gene TRBJ2-1; tentative D call: TRBD1 (6 bases). Trimming took 4 bases from V and 13 from J, leaving 20 bases between them. There are 14 residues in the CDR3. CDR1 SGHTA and CDR2 FQGNSA come from the germline V gene. The CDR3 sequence: CASSYLATKGEQFF. The CDR3 DNA is TGTGCCAGCAGCTACCTCGCCACTAAGGGGGAACAGTTCTTC.

CDR3 in amino acids: CASSATGATYEQYF. CDR3 sequence (DNA): TGTGCCAGCAGCGCGACAGGTGCGACCTACGAGCAGTACTTC. The chain has TRBV6-5 and TRBJ2-7; tentatively, D is TRBD1 (6 bases). Germline loops: CDR1 MNHEY, CDR2 SVGAGI. V was cut by 6 bases and J by 2 bases, with 14 bases left in between. This CDR3 is 14 amino acids long.

The rearrangement uses TRBV6-4 and TRBJ2-3; 8 bases map to TRBD2. Looked up from germline, CDR1 is MRHNA and CDR2 is SNTAGT. CDR3 size: 15 residues. V lost 1 base, J lost 7 bases, and 7 bases stayed unmatched. For the CDR3, the DNA is TGTGCCAGCAGTGACTTTAGCGGGGCGGGGTATACGCAGTATTTT. This sequence encodes CASSDFSGAGYTQYF.

The V gene is TRBV3-1 (or the pseudogene TRBV3-2), the J gene TRBJ1-3; no firm D call. V lost 0 bases and J lost 5, with 5 bases in between. The CDR3 runs 13 residues. The germline V gene has CDR1 LGHDT and CDR2 YNNKEL (reference sequence). In DNA form, the CDR3 reads TGTGCCAGCAGCCAAGATCTCCGAAACACCATATATTTT. Protein product: CASSQDLRNTIYF.

This rearrangement joins TRBV27 to TRBJ1-2; 7 bases are shared with TRBD1. Unmatched junction bases numbered 4, after V lost 3 bases and J lost 3 bases. CDR3 length equals 14 residues. Germline V gene data show CDR1 as MNHEY and CDR2 as SMNVEV (reference sequence). CDR3 loop: CASSLRGLDYGYTF. The DNA for the CDR3 is TGTGCCAGCAGTTTGAGGGGGCTGGACTATGGCTACACCTTC.

This rearrangement joins TRBV3-1 (or the pseudogene TRBV3-2) to TRBJ2-3; 9 bases are shared with TRBD2. The germline V gene encodes CDR1 LGHDT and CDR2 YNNKEL (reference sequence). The CDR3 covers 16 residues. The V segment lost 5 bases and the J segment 3 bases; nucleotides outside the gene matches: 9. CDR3 DNA sequence: TGTGCCAGCAGCATTAGCGGGGGCCGGGTTACAGATACGCAGTATTTT. It yields the protein CASSISGGRVTDTQYF.

The genes are TRBV29-1 and TRBJ2-1; 9 positions match TRBD1. CDR1 is SQVTM and CDR2 is ANQGSEA in the germline V gene. Trimming at V came to 6 bases and at J to 7 bases, leaving 4 bases not matched to a gene. This CDR3 has 12 amino acids. CDR3 in amino acids: CSVTGTGNEQFF. The CDR3, as DNA: TGCAGCGTGACCGGGACAGGGAATGAGCAGTTCTTC.

This chain uses TRBV9 with TRBJ2-2; D is uncertain. This CDR3 has 14 amino acids. Germline-derived CDR1 and CDR2 are SGDLS and YYNGEE. The V and J ends lost 0 bases and 2 bases respectively, with 5 bases between them. CDR3 in amino acids: CASSVVSNTGELFF. In DNA, the CDR3 is TGTGCCAGCAGCGTAGTGTCAAACACCGGGGAGCTGTTTTTT. The variable domain in full, completed from reference TRBV9 and TRBJ2-2, reads DSGVTQTPKHLITATGQRVTLRCSPRSGDLSVYWYQQSLDQGLQFLIQYYNGEERAKGNILERFSAQQFPDLHSELNLSSLELGDSALYFCASSVVSNTGELFFGEGSRLTVL.

This chain links TRBV11-1 with TRBJ2-5; 9 nucleotides align to TRBD1. The V and J ends lost 5 bases and 3 bases, in that order; junction bases with no gene match: 1. The CDR3 totals 13 residues. Germline V gene data show CDR1 as SGHAT and CDR2 as FQDESV (reference sequence). The CDR3 protein is CASSRDREETQYF. The CDR3 nucleotides read TGTGCCAGCAGCCGGGACAGGGAAGAGACCCAGTACTTC. Complete variable domain (other parts from reference TRBV11-1 and TRBJ2-5): EAEVAQSPRYKITEKSQAVAFWCDPISGHATLYWYRQILGQGPELLVQFQDESVVDDSQLPKDRFSAERLKGVDSTLKIQPAELGDSAMYLCASSRDREETQYFGPGTRLLVL.

The J gene is TRBJ2-1, the V gene TRBV7-3; 11 nucleotides line up with TRBD2. CDR1 and CDR2 from the germline V gene are SGHTA and FQGTGA. Trimming removed 5 bases from V and 5 bases from J; junction bases left unmatched: 5. The CDR3 sequence is 15 residues long. CDR3 sequence (DNA): TGTGCCAGCAGCATCGGGACTAGCGGTAACAATGAGCAGTTCTTC. Translating it yields CASSIGTSGNNEQFF.

This clone was detected only once. This chain joins TRBV4-3 and TRBJ2-5; 8 bases line up with TRBD1. This CDR3 contains 15 residues. V gave up 6 bases and J gave up 2 bases; unmatched junction bases: 8. Germline V lookup: CDR1 LGHNA, CDR2 YSLEER. The CDR3 loop is CASSQIGTGQETQYF. The CDR3 DNA follows: TGCGCCAGCAGTCAGATCGGGACAGGTCAAGAGACCCAGTACTTC.

This clone was observed a single time. The J gene is TRBJ1-5, the V gene TRBV5-8; D is possibly TRBD1 (6 bases). The CDR3 runs to 17 residues. With 2 bases removed from V and 5 bases from J, the gap between germline ends came to 20 bases. Germline CDR1 and CDR2: SGHTS and YDEGEE. The CDR3 coding sequence is TGTGCCAGCAGCTTCCCAATCACAGGGCCTAGGGATCAGCCCCAGCATTTT. This encodes CASSFPITGPRDQPQHF.

This chain uses TRBV7-2 with TRBJ2-1; D gene unclear. Trimming took off 1 base at V and 5 bases at J, with 6 bases between the two ends. This CDR3 has 13 residues. Germline assignment: CDR1 SGHTA and CDR2 FQGNSA. In DNA, the CDR3 is TGTGCCAGCAGCTTAGAAGCTCACAATGAGCAGTTCTTC. Its translation: CASSLEAHNEQFF.

The chain links TRBV27 to TRBJ2-5, with D possibly TRBD1 on 6 matching bases. Per the germline V gene, CDR1 is MNHEY and CDR2 is SMNVEV (reference sequence). The CDR3 has 11 residues. The CDR3 bases are TGTGCGATGGACAGCCAAGAGACCCAGTACTTC. Its protein is CAMDSQETQYF.

This chain joins TRBV24-1 and TRBJ2-2; no definite D call. Germline V gene data show CDR1 as KGHDR and CDR2 as SFDVKD. V gave up 4 bases and J gave up 8 bases, with 13 bases separating them. The CDR3 totals 14 residues. The CDR3: CATSDRKFGGELFF. The CDR3, as DNA: TGTGCCACCAGTGACCGCAAATTCGGAGGGGAGCTGTTTTTT.

The chain recombines TRBV5-6 with TRBJ1-2; 7 nucleotides align to TRBD1. Germline assignment: CDR1 SGHDT and CDR2 YYEEEE. CDR3 length equals 16 residues. V gave up 4 bases and J gave up 4 bases; unmatched junction bases: 13. CDR3 protein: CASSRRRTGLLYGYTF. The CDR3 DNA reads TGTGCCAGCAGCAGACGAAGGACAGGACTACTCTATGGCTACACCTTC.

The chain has TRBV15 and TRBJ1-1; no reliable D call. CDR1 and CDR2 from the germline V gene are LNHNV and YYDKDF (reference sequence). This CDR3 is 13 amino acids long. Trimming left V 0 bases short and J 8 bases short, with 10 bases between. The CDR3 sequence: CATSRETGTEAFF. The CDR3 DNA sequence: TGTGCCACCAGCAGAGAGACGGGAACAGAAGCTTTCTTT. The full variable domain, with the rest looked up from reference TRBV15 and TRBJ1-1, is DAMVIQNPRYQVTQFGKPVTLSCSQTLNHNVMYWYQQKSSQAPKLLFHYYDKDFNNEADTPDNFQSRRPNTSFCFLDIRSPGLGDTAMYLCATSRETGTEAFFGQGTRLTVV.